This T cell receptor (beta chain) was documented in a study of regulatory T cells in long-lasting Graves disease. The CDR3 contains 16 residues. In germline, CDR1 is DFQATT, CDR2 SNEGSKA (reference sequence). V was pared by 0 bases and J by 2 bases, with 9 bases of the junction left unmatched. Findings of the study overall: Owing to a sample size that was small, accuracy may have been reduced.

Time point in this sample: persistent/refractory GD, antithyroid drugs over 5 years with positive TRAb. There was RNA extracted from PBMCs, and the TCR library was made from it. Points on this clonotype: Its antigen is as yet unknown.

TCR beta libraries were built with iRepertoire HTBI primers and Arm-PCR of CDR3 regions. TCRdb re-called the multiplex PCR reads through MiXCR, storing one row per CDR3 protein. Altogether roughly 700,000 distinct CDR3 sequences are present, around 30% being singletons, with the ten largest covering under 50%. Specimen: peripheral blood mononuclear cells (PBMCs), collected when the disease was refractory, from a patient treated with antithyroid drugs. The chain is built from TRBV20-1 and TRBJ1-2; TRBD1 aligns across 7 bases. The origin of this receptor is a female donor with Graves disease. CDR3 in amino acids: CSARDHTGAGNYGYTF. Written as DNA, the CDR3 is TGCAGTGCTAGAGATCATACAGGGGCGGGGAACTATGGCTACACCTTC.